This is a list of T cell receptor beta chains from one sample in a study of blood T cell repertoires in COVID-19. Profiled with immunoSEQ multiplex PCR; TCRdb holds only in-frame clones, not every one. The sample gives roughly 130,000 clones, about nine tenths of which show up once; roughly 4.5% is in the top ten. The sequencing sample was made of peripheral blood. These receptors were obtained from a man aged 60 to 69 with COVID-19, enrolled during active disease. Both conserved end residues are trimmed from each CDR3.

v_call	j_call	cdr3_aa
TRBV2	TRBJ2-1	ASREGLAGAFERSRTYNEQF
TRBV28	TRBJ1-1	ASSLGALGTEAF
TRBV7-8	TRBJ2-7	ASSRGSYSYEQY
TRBV28	TRBJ1-4	ASSIQGRGEKLF
TRBV7-2	TRBJ2-3	ASSLAPGLAGVASDTQY
TRBV2	TRBJ2-5	ASGPAQETQY
TRBV10-2	TRBJ1-1	ASMETGETEAF
TRBV14	TRBJ1-4	ASSQDRFRGRAEKLF
TRBV5-5	TRBJ1-6	ASSPGTANSPLH
TRBV5-1	TRBJ2-6	ASSARSGANVLT
TRBV5-5	TRBJ1-1	ASSIGGTEAF
TRBV6-5	TRBJ2-7	ASSYGEKGYEQY
TRBV7-2	TRBJ2-3	ASSSPGTDTQY
TRBV7-2	TRBJ1-2	ASSTRSGDLYGYT
TRBV2	TRBJ1-2	ASSAGQPYGYT
TRBV19	TRBJ2-2	ASSSGRELGELF
TRBV6-5	TRBJ2-1	ASSYSRGSYNEQF
TRBV7-8	TRBJ2-1	ASSPLAEAGDEQF
TRBV4-2	TRBJ2-2	ASSQGGTGVNTGELF
TRBV11-3	TRBJ2-5	ASSPSGGSQETQY
TRBV3-1/TRBV3-2	TRBJ2-5	ASSPPGLAGRETQY
TRBV6-6	TRBJ1-3	ASSYSMGGADTIY
TRBV6-5	TRBJ2-1	ASSYSIPGEQF
TRBV11-1	TRBJ1-5	ASSLASGTGVNQPQH